Presented here are 2 T cell receptor beta chains from one specimen sequenced in a study of T cell responses to AZD1222 COVID-19 vaccine. Clones were sequenced by immunoSEQ multiplex PCR, and TCRdb holds only the in-frame ones, with some missing. There are 140,000 to 150,000 clones in the sample; approximately 94% occur only once, and roughly 9.1% lies in the top ten. The specimen was peripheral blood, collected on day 0 of AZD1222 vaccination. The source is an adult in good health.

This chain links TRBV24-1 with TRBJ2-1; 10 bases agree with TRBD1. CDR1 is KGHDR, CDR2 SFDVKD, per germline. The CDR3 length is 17 residues. V shed 0 bases, J shed 5 bases, and the junction held 6 bases outside the gene matches. CDR3 residues: CATSDLPGQGSHNEQFF. The CDR3 DNA sequence: TGTGCCACCAGTGATTTGCCGGGACAGGGGTCCCACAATGAGCAGTTCTTC.

This sequence joins TRBV7-9 and TRBJ2-7; maybe TRBD2 (5 bases). The germline V gene has CDR1 SEHNR and CDR2 FQNEAQ (reference sequence). The CDR3 has 12 amino acids. The germline V and J ends were trimmed by 5 bases and 0 bases, with 5 bases remaining between them. The CDR3 sequence: CASSAGSYEQYF. The CDR3 DNA reads as TGTGCCAGCAGCGCGGGCTCCTACGAGCAGTACTTC.